This entry lists 24 T cell receptor beta chains sequenced from one sample in a study of blood T cell repertoires in COVID-19. Produced via immunoSEQ multiplex PCR; TCRdb's table is partial and in-frame only. Among 100,000 or so clones listed, almost 95% were seen once. The source material was peripheral blood. These receptors all come from a man aged 45-65 years with active COVID-19.

V is TRBV3-1 (or the pseudogene TRBV3-2) and J is TRBJ2-7, with a weak D call TRBD1 (5 bases). The V end lost 8 bases, the J end lost 3 bases, and 14 bases lay between the germline ends. This CDR3 region has 13 residues. Germline V CDR1 and CDR2: LGHDT, YNNKEL (reference sequence). The CDR3 sequence: CASAGSQGYEQYF. The CDR3 DNA reads as TGTGCCAGCGCCGGGTCCCAGGGCTACGAGCAGTACTTC.

The rearrangement links TRBV28 to TRBJ2-3, with 7 positions matching TRBD2. Unmatched junction bases numbered 7, after V lost 8 bases and J lost 2 bases. Germline V gene data show CDR1 as MDHEN and CDR2 as SYDVKM. The CDR3 has 14 residues. CDR3 amino acids: CASATGGATDTQYF. The DNA for the CDR3 is TGTGCCAGCGCCACGGGAGGCGCCACAGATACGCAGTATTTT.

This chain uses TRBV28 with TRBJ1-2; D unclear. Germline assignment: CDR1 MDHEN and CDR2 SYDVKM. The CDR3 spans 11 residues. Trimming left V 3 bases short and J 3 bases short, with 2 bases between. The CDR3 coding sequence is TGTGCCAGCAGTTTCTACTATGGCTACACCTTC. It translates to CASSFYYGYTF.

This chain joins TRBV7-6 and TRBJ2-7, with D possibly TRBD1 on 6 matching bases. This CDR3 has 14 residues. The germline V gene encodes CDR1 SGHVS and CDR2 FNYEAQ. The V end was cut by 3 bases, the J end by 2 bases, with 11 bases between. In DNA form, the CDR3 reads TGTGCCAGCAGCTTCCAGGACAGAGCCTACGAGCAGTACTTC. Translation gives CASSFQDRAYEQYF.

This sequence joins TRBV7-2 and TRBJ1-2; 7 positions agree with TRBD1. The CDR3 has 13 residues. Germline V gene data show CDR1 as SGHTA and CDR2 as FQGNSA. V lost 5 bases to trimming and J lost 8 bases; unmatched junction nucleotides: 8. This CDR3 is CASSRDRVGGYTF. CDR3 bases: TGTGCCAGCAGCCGTGACAGGGTTGGAGGCTACACCTTC.

This clone was counted once. The rearrangement joins TRBV12-5 to TRBJ2-1, with 10 bases fitting TRBD1. This CDR3 is built from 16 residues. V dropped 6 bases and J dropped 9; count of bases not matched to a gene: 14. Germline V gene sequence: CDR1 LGHNT, CDR2 FRNRAP. The CDR3 DNA is TGTGCTAGTGGACTTACGGGACAGGGGCGTATAGTTGAGCAGTTCTTC. Translated, it gives CASGLTGQGRIVEQFF.

The gene calls are TRBV24-1 and TRBJ2-2; the match to TRBD1 covers 10 bases. The CDR3 is made up of 16 amino acids. V was pared by 2 bases and J by 4 bases, with 3 bases of the junction left unmatched. The germline gives CDR1 KGHDR, CDR2 SFDVKD. In DNA, the CDR3 is TGTGCCACCAGTGATTCCTGGACAGGGGGCACCGGGGAGCTGTTTTTT. Translating gives CATSDSWTGGTGELFF.

This rearrangement joins TRBV19 to TRBJ2-4; 10 nucleotides line up with TRBD2. This CDR3 is 18 amino acids long. In germline, CDR1 is LNHDA, CDR2 SQIVND (reference sequence). Unmatched junction bases numbered 11, after V lost 6 bases and J lost 0 bases. The CDR3 is CASSSLAGGTLAKNIQYF. DNA of the CDR3: TGTGCCAGTAGCTCGTTAGCGGGAGGCACCTTAGCCAAAAACATTCAGTACTTC.

This clone was observed a few times. The CDR3 is CASSSSRLAGENEQYF. The CDR3 DNA reads as TGTGCCAGCAGCTCCTCCCGACTAGCGGGAGAGAACGAGCAGTACTTC. This chain joins TRBV11-2 and TRBJ2-7; the match to TRBD2 covers 12 bases. CDR1 and CDR2 (germline): SGHAT, FQNNGV. J lost 5 bases, V lost 4 bases, and 9 bases had no gene match. The CDR3 extends over 16 amino acids.

The gene calls are TRBV5-1 and TRBJ2-2; 8 nucleotides align to TRBD1. CDR1 and CDR2 (germline): SGHRS, YFSETQ. The CDR3 covers 16 residues. Trimming cost V 4 bases and J 3 bases; bases outside gene matches: 8. CDR3 protein: CASSPGQGLDTGELFF. In DNA, the CDR3 is TGCGCCAGCAGCCCAGGACAGGGTTTGGACACCGGGGAGCTGTTTTTT. Using reference TRBV5-1 and TRBJ2-2 for the parts outside the CDR3, the full variable domain is KAGVTQTPRYLIKTRGQQVTLSCSPISGHRSVSWYQQTPGQGLQFLFEYFSETQRNKGNFPGRFSGRQFSNSRSEMNVSTLELGDSALYLCASSPGQGLDTGELFFGEGSRLTVL.

The chain links TRBV27 to TRBJ2-3; 7 bases agree with TRBD2. V was clipped by 6 bases and J by 4 bases; unmatched bases: 10. Germline CDR1 and CDR2: MNHEY and SMNVEV (reference sequence). The CDR3 consists of 15 residues. The CDR3: CASSRAGLVADTQYF. CDR3 coding DNA: TGTGCCAGCAGCCGCGCAGGACTAGTAGCAGATACGCAGTATTTT.

The chain has TRBV6-6 and TRBJ2-7; 7 bases fit TRBD1. The germline gives CDR1 MNHNY, CDR2 SVGAGI (reference sequence). Unmatched junction bases numbered 4, after V lost 5 bases and J lost 3 bases. The CDR3 is made up of 13 amino acids. The CDR3 bases are TGTGCCAGCAGTCCGGGACAGATCTACGAGCAGTACTTC. Its protein is CASSPGQIYEQYF.

This clone was seen a single time. The CDR3 here is CASSGSWEGGYTF. CDR3 bases: TGTGCCAGCAGCGGGAGTTGGGAGGGAGGCTACACCTTC. This chain connects TRBV5-6 to TRBJ1-2; D remains unclear. CDR1 and CDR2 (germline): SGHDT, YYEEEE. V was shortened by 4 bases and J by 8 bases, with 15 bases between the two germline ends. This CDR3 comprises 13 residues.

The V and J genes are TRBV9 and TRBJ1-1, with 8 bases aligning to TRBD1. The CDR3 sequence is 14 residues long. J was trimmed by 1 base and V by 4 bases; bases with no gene match: 3. The germline V gene has CDR1 SGDLS and CDR2 YYNGEE. The CDR3, as DNA: TGTGCCAGCAGCATCGGGACAGGGAACACTGAAGCTTTCTTT. Translated, it gives CASSIGTGNTEAFF.

The chain recombines TRBV4-2 with TRBJ2-3, with 9 bases matching TRBD2. Trimming cost V 4 bases and J 3 bases; bases outside gene matches: 5. The CDR3 consists of 15 residues. Looked up from germline, CDR1 is LGHNA and CDR2 is YNFKEQ. Here the CDR3 DNA reads TGTGCCAGCAGCCCAACCCTAGCGGGGACAGATACGCAGTATTTT. Translated, it gives CASSPTLAGTDTQYF.

The chain combines TRBV28 with TRBJ1-2; tentative D call: TRBD1 (5 bases). The CDR3 consists of 14 residues. Germline CDR1 MDHEN, CDR2 SYDVKM. The V and J ends lost 2 bases and 8 bases respectively, with 15 bases between them. Here the CDR3 reads CASSLRSRGGGYTF. CDR3 nucleotides: TGTGCCAGCAGTTTACGGTCTCGGGGGGGAGGCTACACCTTC.

The chain links TRBV24-1 to TRBJ2-6; 9 nucleotides agree with TRBD1. This CDR3 region has 18 residues. With 4 bases clipped from V and 0 bases from J, the junction kept 6 bases outside the gene matches. Germline assignment: CDR1 KGHDR and CDR2 SFDVKD. CDR3 protein: CATSDRDREASGANVLTF. The CDR3 nucleotides read TGTGCCACCAGTGACCGGGACAGGGAAGCCTCTGGGGCCAACGTCCTGACTTTC.

J is TRBJ2-1 and V is TRBV19, with TRBD2 matching over 11 bases. Germline trimming cut 5 bases from V and 2 bases from J; bases unmatched to any gene: 5. This CDR3 spans 16 amino acids. Germline V gene sequence: CDR1 LNHDA, CDR2 SQIVND (reference sequence). CDR3 protein: CASSPNSGRAYNEQFF. CDR3 coding DNA: TGTGCCAGTAGTCCCAATAGCGGGAGGGCCTACAATGAGCAGTTCTTC.

This clone showed up just once. V gene TRBV11-2 combines with J gene TRBJ1-5, with a weak D call TRBD1 (6 bases). Germline lookup yields CDR1 SGHAT and CDR2 FQNNGV. V was pared by 2 bases and J by 5 bases, with 13 bases between. The CDR3 consists of 15 residues. The DNA for the CDR3 is TGTGCCAGCAGCTTACAGGGGAGTTCTTATCAGCCCCAGCATTTT. The encoded protein is CASSLQGSSYQPQHF.

The chain employs TRBV7-2 and TRBJ2-1, with 14 bases that match TRBD2. The CDR3 runs 16 residues. The V gene end was trimmed by 1 base and the J gene end by 9 bases; junction bases not matched to a gene: 5. Per the germline V gene, CDR1 is SGHTA and CDR2 is FQGNSA. The CDR3 sequence: CASSLGGLAGAGEQFF. The CDR3 DNA sequence: TGTGCCAGCAGCTTAGGGGGACTAGCGGGAGCTGGTGAGCAGTTCTTC.

The chain combines TRBV7-9 with TRBJ2-3; possibly TRBD1 for D (5 bases). V dropped 5 bases and J dropped 4 bases, with 10 bases sitting between them. This CDR3 comprises 13 residues. Looked up from germline, CDR1 is SEHNR and CDR2 is FQNEAQ (reference sequence). The CDR3 DNA follows: TGTGCCAGCAGCCAAGGGGCATCAGATACGCAGTATTTT. Translating it yields CASSQGASDTQYF.

The chain uses TRBV18 and TRBJ2-7; weak D call: TRBD2 (5 bases). The CDR3 spans 15 residues. The V gene lost 4 bases and the J gene lost 4 bases, with 17 bases spanning the gap. Per germline, CDR1 KGHSH and CDR2 LQKENI. CDR3: CASSLDYGPTYEQYF. In DNA form, the CDR3 reads TGTGCCAGCTCACTCGACTATGGACCGACTTACGAGCAGTACTTC. Full variable domain (rest looked up from reference TRBV18 and TRBJ2-7): NAGVMQNPRHLVRRRGQEARLRCSPMKGHSHVYWYRQLPEEGLKFMVYLQKENIIDESGMPKERFSAEFPKEGPSILRIQQVVRGDSAAYFCASSLDYGPTYEQYFGPGTRLTVT.

The chain couples TRBV10-3 to TRBJ1-2, with D possibly TRBD1 on 5 matching bases. Germline assignment: CDR1 ENHRY and CDR2 SYGVKD. The CDR3 has 16 residues. V was cut by 2 bases and J by 3 bases, with 16 bases left in between. The CDR3 region has the DNA TGTGCCATCAGTGAGACCAAGACAGAGACCTACTATGGCTACACCTTC. Residues: CAISETKTETYYGYTF.

The chain recombines TRBV27 with TRBJ2-2; a weak D match, TRBD2 (5 bases). The CDR3 sequence is 16 residues long. CDR1 is MNHEY, CDR2 SMNVEV, per germline (reference sequence). The germline V and J ends were trimmed by 7 bases and 1 base, with 16 bases remaining between them. The CDR3 region is CASTQRANRNTGELFF. The CDR3 bases are TGTGCCAGCACTCAGAGGGCCAATCGGAACACCGGGGAGCTGTTTTTT.